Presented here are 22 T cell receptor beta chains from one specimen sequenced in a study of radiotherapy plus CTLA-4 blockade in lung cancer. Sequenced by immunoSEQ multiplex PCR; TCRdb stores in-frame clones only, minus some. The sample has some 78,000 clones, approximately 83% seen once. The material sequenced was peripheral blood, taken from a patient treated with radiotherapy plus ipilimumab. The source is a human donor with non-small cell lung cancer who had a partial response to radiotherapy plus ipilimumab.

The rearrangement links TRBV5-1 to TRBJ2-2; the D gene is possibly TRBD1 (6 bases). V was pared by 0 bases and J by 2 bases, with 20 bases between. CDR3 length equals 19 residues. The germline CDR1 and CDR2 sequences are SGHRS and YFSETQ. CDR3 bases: TGCGCCAGCAGCTTGGCCTCCCTGCCAGGGGCAATAAACACCGGGGAGCTGTTTTTT. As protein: CASSLASLPGAINTGELFF.

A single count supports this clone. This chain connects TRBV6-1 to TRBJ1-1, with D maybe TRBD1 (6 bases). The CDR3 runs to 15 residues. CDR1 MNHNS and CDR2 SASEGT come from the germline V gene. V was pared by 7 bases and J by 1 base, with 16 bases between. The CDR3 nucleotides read TGTGCCAGCAAGCGGGGCAGGGGTGAGAACACTGAAGCTTTCTTT. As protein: CASKRGRGENTEAFF.

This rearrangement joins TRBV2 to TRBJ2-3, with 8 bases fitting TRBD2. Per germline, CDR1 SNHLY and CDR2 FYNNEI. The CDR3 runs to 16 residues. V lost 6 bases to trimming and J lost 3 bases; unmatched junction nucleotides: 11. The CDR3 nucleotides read TGTGCCAGCAGGGTAGCCAGCGGGAGAGGGACAGATACGCAGTATTTT. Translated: CASRVASGRGTDTQYF.

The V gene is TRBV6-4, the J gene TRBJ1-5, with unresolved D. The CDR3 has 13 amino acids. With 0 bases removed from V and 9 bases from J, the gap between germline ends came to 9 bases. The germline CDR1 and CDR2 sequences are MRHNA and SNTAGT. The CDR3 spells CASSDSIYGPQHF. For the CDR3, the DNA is TGTGCCAGCAGTGACTCGATCTATGGGCCCCAGCATTTT.

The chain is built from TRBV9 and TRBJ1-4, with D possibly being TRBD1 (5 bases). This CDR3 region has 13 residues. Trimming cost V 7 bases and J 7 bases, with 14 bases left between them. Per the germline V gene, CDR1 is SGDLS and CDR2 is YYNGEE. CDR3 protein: CASGGIGGEKLFF. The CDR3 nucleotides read TGTGCCAGCGGGGGAATCGGGGGTGAAAAACTGTTTTTT.

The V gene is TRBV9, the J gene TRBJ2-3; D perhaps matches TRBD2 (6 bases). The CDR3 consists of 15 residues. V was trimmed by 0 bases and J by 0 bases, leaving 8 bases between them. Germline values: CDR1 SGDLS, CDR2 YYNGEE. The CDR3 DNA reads TGTGCCAGCAGCGTAGCTAGCGCAAGCACAGATACGCAGTATTTT. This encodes CASSVASASTDTQYF.

CDR3 sequence: CASRASGLGGYTDTQYF. The CDR3 nucleotides are TGCGCCAGCAGGGCGTCCGGACTTGGGGGGTACACAGATACGCAGTATTTT. This chain joins TRBV5-1 and TRBJ2-3, with D perhaps TRBD2 (6 bases). This CDR3 comprises 17 residues. Germline V gives CDR1 SGHRS, CDR2 YFSETQ. Trimming shortened V by 5 bases and J by 2 bases, and 21 bases separated the two germline ends.

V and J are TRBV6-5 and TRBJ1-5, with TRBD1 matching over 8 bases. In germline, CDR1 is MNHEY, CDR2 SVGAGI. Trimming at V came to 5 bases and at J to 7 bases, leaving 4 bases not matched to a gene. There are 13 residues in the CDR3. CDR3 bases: TGTGCCAGCAGTCCCGACAGGGGCCAGCCCCAGCATTTT. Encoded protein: CASSPDRGQPQHF.

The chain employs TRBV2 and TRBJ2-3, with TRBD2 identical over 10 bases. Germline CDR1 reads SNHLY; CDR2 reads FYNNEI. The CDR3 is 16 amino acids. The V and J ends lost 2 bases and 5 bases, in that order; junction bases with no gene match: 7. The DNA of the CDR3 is TGTGCCAGCAGTGAATGGCTAGCGGGAGTGTTAGATACGCAGTATTTT. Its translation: CASSEWLAGVLDTQYF.

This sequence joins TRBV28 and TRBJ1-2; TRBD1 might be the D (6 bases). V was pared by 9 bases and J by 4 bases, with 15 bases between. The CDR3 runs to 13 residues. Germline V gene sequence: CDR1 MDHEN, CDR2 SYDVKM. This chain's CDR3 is CASQGLTLYGYTF. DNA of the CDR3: TGTGCCAGTCAGGGGCTCACTCTCTATGGCTACACCTTC.

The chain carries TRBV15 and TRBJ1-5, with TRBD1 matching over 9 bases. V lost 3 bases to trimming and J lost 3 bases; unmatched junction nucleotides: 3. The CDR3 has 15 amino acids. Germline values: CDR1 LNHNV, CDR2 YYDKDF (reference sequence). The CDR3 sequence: CATSRGQGNNQPQHF. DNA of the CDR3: TGTGCCACCAGCAGGGGACAGGGAAACAATCAGCCCCAGCATTTT. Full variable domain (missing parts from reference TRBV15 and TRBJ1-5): DAMVIQNPRYQVTQFGKPVTLSCSQTLNHNVMYWYQQKSSQAPKLLFHYYDKDFNNEADTPDNFQSRRPNTSFCFLDIRSPGLGDTAMYLCATSRGQGNNQPQHFGDGTRLSIL.

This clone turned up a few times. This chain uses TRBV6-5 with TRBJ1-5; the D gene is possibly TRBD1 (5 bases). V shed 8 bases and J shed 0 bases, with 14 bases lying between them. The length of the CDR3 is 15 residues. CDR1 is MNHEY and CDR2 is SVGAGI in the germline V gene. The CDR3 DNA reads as TGTGCCAGCGGAATACAGGCGTATAGCAATCAGCCCCAGCATTTT. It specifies CASGIQAYSNQPQHF.

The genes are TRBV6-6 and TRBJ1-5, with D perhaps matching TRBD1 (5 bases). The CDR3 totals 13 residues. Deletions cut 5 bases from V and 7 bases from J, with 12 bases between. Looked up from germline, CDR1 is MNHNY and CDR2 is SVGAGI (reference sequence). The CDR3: CASSRQQSQPQHF. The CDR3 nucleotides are TGTGCCAGCAGTAGACAGCAATCCCAGCCCCAGCATTTT.

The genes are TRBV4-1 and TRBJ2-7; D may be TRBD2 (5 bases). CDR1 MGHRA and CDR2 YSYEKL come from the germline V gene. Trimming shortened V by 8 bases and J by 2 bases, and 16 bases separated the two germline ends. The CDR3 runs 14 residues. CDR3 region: CASPYEWRTYEQYF. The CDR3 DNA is TGCGCCAGCCCCTATGAGTGGAGGACCTACGAGCAGTACTTC.

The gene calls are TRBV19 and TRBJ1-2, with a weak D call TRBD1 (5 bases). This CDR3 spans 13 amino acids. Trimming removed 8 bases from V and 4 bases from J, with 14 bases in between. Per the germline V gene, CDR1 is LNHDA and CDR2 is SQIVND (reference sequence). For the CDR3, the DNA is TGTGCCAGTCACCCGACAGACCGCTATGGCTACACCTTC. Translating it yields CASHPTDRYGYTF. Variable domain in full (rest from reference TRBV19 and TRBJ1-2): DGGITQSPKYLFRKEGQNVTLSCEQNLNHDAMYWYRQDPGQGLRLIYYSQIVNDFQKGDIAEGYSVSREKKESFPLTVTSAQKNPTAFYLCASHPTDRYGYTFGSGTRLTVV.

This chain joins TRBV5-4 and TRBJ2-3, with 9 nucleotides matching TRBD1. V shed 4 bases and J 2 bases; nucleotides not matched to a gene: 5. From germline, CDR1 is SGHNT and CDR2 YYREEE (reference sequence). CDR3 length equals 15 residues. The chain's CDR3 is CASSLQGALTDTQYF. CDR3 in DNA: TGTGCCAGCAGCCTACAGGGGGCGCTCACAGATACGCAGTATTTT.

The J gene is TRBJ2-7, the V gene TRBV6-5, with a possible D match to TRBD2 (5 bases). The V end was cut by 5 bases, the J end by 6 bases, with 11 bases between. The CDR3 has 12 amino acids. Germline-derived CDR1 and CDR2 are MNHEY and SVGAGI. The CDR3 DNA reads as TGTGCCAGCAGTCCTGGCGGGTTCGAGCAGTACGTC. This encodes CASSPGGFEQYV.

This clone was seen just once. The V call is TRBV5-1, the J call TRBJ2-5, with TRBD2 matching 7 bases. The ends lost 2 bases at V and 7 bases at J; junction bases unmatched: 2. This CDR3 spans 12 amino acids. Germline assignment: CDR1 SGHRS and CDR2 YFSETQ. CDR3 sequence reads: CASSFQRGTQYF. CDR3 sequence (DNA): TGCGCCAGCAGCTTTCAGCGGGGGACCCAGTACTTC.

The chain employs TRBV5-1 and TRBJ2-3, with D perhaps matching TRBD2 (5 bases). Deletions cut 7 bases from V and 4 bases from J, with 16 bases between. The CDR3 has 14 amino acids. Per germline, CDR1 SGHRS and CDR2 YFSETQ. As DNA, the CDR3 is TGCGCCAGCCTCCCCGGGCCGGAGGCAGATACGCAGTATTTT. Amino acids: CASLPGPEADTQYF.

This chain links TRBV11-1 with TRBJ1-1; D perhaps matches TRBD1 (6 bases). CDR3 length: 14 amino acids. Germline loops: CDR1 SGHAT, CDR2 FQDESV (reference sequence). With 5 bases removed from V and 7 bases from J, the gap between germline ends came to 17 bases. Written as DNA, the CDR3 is TGTGCCAGCAGCCTGGCTTCGGGGGGCAATGAAGCTTTCTTT. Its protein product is CASSLASGGNEAFF.

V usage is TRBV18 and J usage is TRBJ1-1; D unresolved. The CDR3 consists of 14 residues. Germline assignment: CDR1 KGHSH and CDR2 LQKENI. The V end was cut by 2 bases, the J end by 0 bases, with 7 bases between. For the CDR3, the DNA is TGTGCCAGCTCACCAACTAGCTTGAACACTGAAGCTTTCTTT. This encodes CASSPTSLNTEAFF.

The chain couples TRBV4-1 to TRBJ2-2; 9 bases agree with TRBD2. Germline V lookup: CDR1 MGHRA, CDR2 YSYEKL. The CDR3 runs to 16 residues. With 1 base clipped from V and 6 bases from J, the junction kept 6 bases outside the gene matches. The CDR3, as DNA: TGCGCCAGCAGCCAAGGGGGCGGGAGGGTCTCCGGGGAGCTGTTTTTT. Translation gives CASSQGGGRVSGELFF.